The following is a T cell receptor (beta chain) sequence with its context. No antigen is known for it. These data originate in a study of early T cells in non-severe SARS-CoV-2 infection. Background on the study: Alpha and beta chains were unpaired, from unsorted whole-blood bulk RNA.

Study-level points and caveats: VDJdb matching skewed toward anti-spike CD8 responses, missing private and CD4 specificities.

Researchers tagged individual cDNA molecules with unique molecular identifiers. MiXCR was run by TCRdb on the 5' RACE reads, yielding one entry per CDR3 protein. The table records over 45,000 distinct CDR3 sequences, roughly 10% of them present only once. Per the germline V gene, CDR1 is SGHVS and CDR2 is FNYEAQ. Trimming cost V 5 bases and J 6 bases; bases outside gene matches: 10. The CDR3 has 15 amino acids. The J gene is TRBJ2-3, the V gene TRBV7-6; TRBD2 aligns across 8 bases. Material for sequencing was whole blood. The origin of this receptor is an adult who was a healthcare worker with PCR-confirmed SARS-CoV-2 infection or an uninfected control (not recorded which). CDR3 amino acids: CASSLSGIGGDTQYF. The CDR3 bases are TGTGCCAGCAGCCTTAGCGGGATAGGTGGGGATACGCAGTATTTT.